The next 22 T cell receptor beta chains were all read from a single sample in a study of CD8 T cells in ankylosing spondylitis. For these TCRs, the target antigens are not known. Study-wide findings and caveats: Made up of fewer than 10 highly homologous variants, a TCR beta motif appeared characteristic of ankylosing spondylitis blood.

TCRdb called the 5' RACE reads again in MiXCR, with one record for every CDR3 protein. Of roughly 470,000 distinct CDR3 sequences listed, 25% to 30% are singletons. The sample comprised blood, either unsorted or a sorted T cell fraction (not recorded which). The origin of the receptors is a male donor with ankylosing spondylitis.

V usage is TRBV15 and J usage is TRBJ1-6, with D perhaps matching TRBD1 (5 bases). CDR3 length: 18 amino acids. Germline CDR1 LNHNV, CDR2 YYDKDF (reference sequence). Trimming left V 0 bases short and J 6 bases short, with 18 bases between. The CDR3 here is CATSRDLSFRGANSPLHF. The CDR3 DNA reads as TGTGCCACCAGCAGAGATCTATCCTTTAGAGGGGCTAATTCACCCCTCCACTTT.

The chain joins TRBV6-1 to TRBJ1-2; 10 nucleotides agree with TRBD1. Germline CDR1 MNHNS, CDR2 SASEGT. After removal of 4 bases from V and 4 bases from J, the junction contained 3 bases not matched to a gene. The length of the CDR3 is 14 residues. CDR3 in DNA: TGTGCCAGCAGTGGGCGGACAGGGGGCTATGGCTACACCTTC. It codes for CASSGRTGGYGYTF.

The rearrangement joins TRBV7-9 to TRBJ2-5; TRBD2 matches 9 bases. The CDR3 spans 14 residues. Trimming cost V 5 bases and J 4 bases; bases outside gene matches: 5. Germline V gives CDR1 SEHNR, CDR2 FQNEAQ (reference sequence). The CDR3 coding sequence is TGTGCCAGCAGCGATAGCGGGAGAGCAGAGACCCAGTACTTC. As protein: CASSDSGRAETQYF. Full variable domain (outside the CDR3, taken from reference TRBV7-9 and TRBJ2-5): DTGVSQNPRHKITKRGQNVTFRCDPISEHNRLYWYRQTLGQGPEFLTYFQNEAQLEKSRLLSDRFSAERPKGSFSTLEIQRTEQGDSAMYLCASSDSGRAETQYFGPGTRLLVL.

This chain joins TRBV12-3 or TRBV12-4 and TRBJ1-1; D remains unclear. The CDR3 sequence is 15 residues long. The V gene lost 0 bases and the J gene lost 4 bases, with 12 bases spanning the gap. The CDR3 region has the DNA TGTGCCAGCAGTTTAGCGCTAAGTATGGGCACTGAAGCTTTCTTT. Protein product: CASSLALSMGTEAFF.

This clonotype was seen a few times. V usage is TRBV4-1 and J usage is TRBJ2-1, with a weak D call TRBD2 (6 bases). Trimming took 3 bases from V and 0 from J, leaving 12 bases between them. Germline V lookup: CDR1 MGHRA, CDR2 YSYEKL. The CDR3 has 16 residues. The CDR3 DNA reads TGCGCCAGCAGCCAGCCAGAGCGGGTCTCCTACAATGAGCAGTTCTTC. Its protein product is CASSQPERVSYNEQFF.

The rearrangement uses TRBV5-8 and TRBJ2-1, with 12 bases matching TRBD1. V gave up 0 bases and J gave up 13 bases; unmatched junction bases: 11. Germline loops: CDR1 SGHTS, CDR2 YDEGEE. The CDR3 extends over 16 amino acids. The CDR3 reads CASSLAGTGGLTTQFF. In DNA form, the CDR3 reads TGTGCCAGCAGCTTGGCTGGGACAGGGGGCCTCACCACCCAGTTCTTC.

This clonotype was seen only a few times. The chain is built from TRBV12-3 or TRBV12-4 and TRBJ1-1, with D maybe TRBD1 (5 bases). Trimming stripped 4 bases from V and 2 bases from J, with 8 bases between. The CDR3 sequence is 13 residues long. In DNA form, the CDR3 reads TGTGCCAGCAGTTACGGGGCTAACACTGAAGCTTTCTTT. It codes for CASSYGANTEAFF.

This clonotype was observed a handful of times. This rearrangement joins TRBV5-1 to TRBJ2-7; no reliable D call. This CDR3 has 13 amino acids. Trimming left V 1 base short and J 2 bases short, with 7 bases between. Germline V gives CDR1 SGHRS, CDR2 YFSETQ. The CDR3, as DNA: TGCGCCAGCAGCTTGACGGTGACCTACGAGCAGTACTTC. This translates into CASSLTVTYEQYF.

The rearrangement uses TRBV13 and TRBJ1-2; 8 nucleotides match TRBD1. The CDR3 has 18 amino acids. Unmatched junction bases numbered 14, after V lost 5 bases and J lost 0 bases. The germline V gene encodes CDR1 PRHDT and CDR2 FYEKMQ (reference sequence). As DNA, the CDR3 is TGTGCCAGCAGCCAAACTTCTCATGGACAGGGAGCTAACTATGGCTACACCTTC. Residues: CASSQTSHGQGANYGYTF.

The chain joins TRBV2 to TRBJ1-1; no clear D. CDR1 is SNHLY and CDR2 is FYNNEI in the germline V gene. The V end lost 4 bases, the J end lost 2 bases, and 11 bases lay between the germline ends. The CDR3 runs 14 residues. CDR3 loop: CASSGTAANTEAFF. CDR3 bases: TGTGCCAGCAGTGGTACCGCGGCCAACACTGAAGCTTTCTTT.

The rearrangement joins TRBV7-6 to TRBJ2-2, with TRBD2 matching 9 bases. V was pared by 4 bases and J by 7 bases, with 10 bases of the junction left unmatched. The CDR3 totals 16 residues. Germline CDR1 is SGHVS and CDR2 is FNYEAQ. CDR3 amino acids: CASSSTSGLGGGELFF. CDR3 coding DNA: TGTGCCAGCAGCTCAACTAGCGGGTTAGGTGGCGGGGAGCTGTTTTTT.

The chain couples TRBV2 to TRBJ1-5, with 9 bases fitting TRBD1. CDR3 length equals 15 residues. CDR1 and CDR2 from the germline V gene are SNHLY and FYNNEI. Trimming took 5 bases from V and 7 from J; bases not matched to a gene: 9. The CDR3 protein is CASSMDRGFTQPQHF. Written as DNA, the CDR3 is TGTGCCAGCAGTATGGACAGGGGATTTACCCAGCCCCAGCATTTT.

V usage is TRBV20-1 and J usage is TRBJ2-2, with 10 bases identical to TRBD2. The CDR3 is 14 amino acids. After removal of 5 bases from V and 1 base from J, the junction contained 1 base not matched to a gene. Germline V gene lookup returns CDR1 DFQATT and CDR2 SNEGSKA (reference sequence). The CDR3 here is CSASSGGNTGELFF. The CDR3 coding sequence is TGCAGTGCTTCTAGCGGGGGGAACACCGGGGAGCTGTTTTTT.

This sequence joins TRBV5-6 and TRBJ2-5, with D possibly called TRBD1 or TRBD2 (5 bases each). Germline-derived CDR1 and CDR2 are SGHDT and YYEEEE. The ends were cut back, 4 bases at V and 1 base at J, with 11 bases in the middle. CDR3 length equals 14 residues. CDR3 loop: CASSPGRGQETQYF. Here the CDR3 DNA reads TGTGCCAGCAGCCCGGGACGGGGCCAAGAGACCCAGTACTTC.

This clonotype was counted between two and nine times. The chain joins TRBV29-1 to TRBJ1-4; no clear D gene. The CDR3 runs 13 residues. V was clipped by 4 bases and J by 0 bases, with 6 bases between them. Germline CDR1 SQVTM, CDR2 ANQGSEA. CDR3 bases: TGCAGCGTTGGATCTGCAACTAATGAAAAACTGTTTTTT. As protein: CSVGSATNEKLFF.

In this sample, this clonotype turned up a few times. The genes are TRBV5-1 and TRBJ2-7; D is possibly TRBD1 (6 bases). CDR3 length equals 14 residues. Trimming removed 5 bases from V and 0 bases from J, with 12 bases in between. Germline CDR1 reads SGHRS; CDR2 reads YFSETQ. CDR3 region: CASSWTARSYEQYF. CDR3 nucleotides: TGCGCCAGCAGTTGGACAGCCCGCTCCTACGAGCAGTACTTC.

This clonotype was counted only a few times. The V and J genes are TRBV5-4 and TRBJ1-6; no clear D. Germline V gene data show CDR1 as SGHNT and CDR2 as YYREEE (reference sequence). The germline V and J ends were trimmed by 3 bases and 8 bases, with 15 bases remaining between them. This CDR3 is 15 amino acids long. In nucleotides, the CDR3 is TGTGCCAGCAGCTCCGGACCCGGGGAGGATTCACCCCTCCACTTT. It specifies CASSSGPGEDSPLHF.

This clonotype was observed a handful of times. The gene calls are TRBV9 and TRBJ2-7, with 7 positions matching TRBD1. Unmatched junction bases numbered 4, after V lost 0 bases and J lost 4 bases. The length of the CDR3 is 14 residues. CDR1 is SGDLS, CDR2 YYNGEE, per germline. CDR3 in amino acids: CASSVGDRDYEQYF. In DNA form, the CDR3 reads TGTGCCAGCAGCGTAGGAGACAGGGATTACGAGCAGTACTTC. The complete variable domain, with remaining parts taken from reference TRBV9 and TRBJ2-7, reads DSGVTQTPKHLITATGQRVTLRCSPRSGDLSVYWYQQSLDQGLQFLIQYYNGEERAKGNILERFSAQQFPDLHSELNLSSLELGDSALYFCASSVGDRDYEQYFGPGTRLTVT.

The chain joins TRBV24-1 to TRBJ1-5, with D hard to call. Deletions cut 8 bases from V and 2 bases from J, with 9 bases between. Per the germline V gene, CDR1 is KGHDR and CDR2 is SFDVKD. The CDR3 loop spans 13 amino acids. The CDR3 loop reads CATNRDGNQPQHF. The CDR3 DNA reads TGTGCCACCAACAGAGATGGCAATCAGCCCCAGCATTTT.

This clonotype showed up just a few times. The V gene is TRBV29-1, the J gene TRBJ2-7; 12 bases match TRBD2. The CDR3 spans 14 residues. The V gene's germline CDR1 is SQVTM and CDR2 ANQGSEA. V was pared by 8 bases and J by 1 base, with 6 bases of the junction left unmatched. CDR3 residues: CSITSGRISYEQYF. Written as DNA, the CDR3 is TGCAGCATCACTAGCGGGAGGATATCCTACGAGCAGTACTTC.

This clonotype occurred a few times. V usage is TRBV3-1 and J usage is TRBJ1-1; perhaps TRBD1 as D (6 bases). From germline, CDR1 is LGHDT and CDR2 YNNKEL (reference sequence). V lost 11 bases to trimming and J lost 5 bases, with 24 bases between them. The CDR3 runs 15 residues. The CDR3 loop is CASTPGGGARTEAFF. As DNA, the CDR3 is TGTGCCTCAACTCCCGGTGGGGGGGCAAGAACTGAAGCTTTCTTT.

This clonotype showed up just a few times. V usage is TRBV24-1 and J usage is TRBJ1-3; 7 nucleotides line up with TRBD1. V shed 10 bases and J 3 bases; nucleotides not matched to a gene: 5. Germline V gene sequence: CDR1 KGHDR, CDR2 SFDVKD. There are 13 residues in the CDR3. The CDR3 is CATQRDSGNTIYF. CDR3 nucleotides: TGTGCCACTCAACGGGACAGTGGAAACACCATATATTTT.